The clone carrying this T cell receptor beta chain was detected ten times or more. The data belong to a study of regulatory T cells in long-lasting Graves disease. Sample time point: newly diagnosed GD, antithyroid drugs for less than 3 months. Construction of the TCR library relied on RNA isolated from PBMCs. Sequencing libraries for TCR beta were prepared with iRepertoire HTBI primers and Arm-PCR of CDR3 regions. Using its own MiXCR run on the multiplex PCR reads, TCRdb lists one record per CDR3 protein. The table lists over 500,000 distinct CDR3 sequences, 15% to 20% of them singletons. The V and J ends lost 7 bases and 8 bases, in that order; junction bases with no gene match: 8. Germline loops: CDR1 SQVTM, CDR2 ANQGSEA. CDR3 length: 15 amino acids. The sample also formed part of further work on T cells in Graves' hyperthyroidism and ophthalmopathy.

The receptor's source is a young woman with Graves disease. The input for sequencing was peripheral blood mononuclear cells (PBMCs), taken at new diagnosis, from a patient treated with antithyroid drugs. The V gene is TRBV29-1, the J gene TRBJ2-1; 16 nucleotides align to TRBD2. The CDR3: CSASEGTSGRDEQFF. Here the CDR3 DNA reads TGCAGCGCCTCGGAAGGGACTAGCGGGAGGGATGAGCAGTTCTTC.